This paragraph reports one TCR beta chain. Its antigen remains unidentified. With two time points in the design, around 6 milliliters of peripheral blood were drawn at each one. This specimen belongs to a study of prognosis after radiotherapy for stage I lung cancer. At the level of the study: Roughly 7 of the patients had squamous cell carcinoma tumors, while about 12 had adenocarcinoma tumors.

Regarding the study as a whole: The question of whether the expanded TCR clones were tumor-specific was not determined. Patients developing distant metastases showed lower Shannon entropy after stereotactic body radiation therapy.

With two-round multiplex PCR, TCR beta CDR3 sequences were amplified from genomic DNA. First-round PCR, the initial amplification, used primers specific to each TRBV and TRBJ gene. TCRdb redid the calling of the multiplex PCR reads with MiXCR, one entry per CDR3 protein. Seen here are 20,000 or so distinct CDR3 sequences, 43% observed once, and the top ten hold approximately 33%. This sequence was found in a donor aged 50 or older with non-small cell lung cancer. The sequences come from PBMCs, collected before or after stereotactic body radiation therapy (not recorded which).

CDR3 in amino acids: CASRDTGQSYEQYF. As DNA, the CDR3 is TGTGCCAGCCGGGACACGGGGCAATCCTACGAGCAGTACTTC. The V and J genes are TRBV6-1 and TRBJ2-7, with D tentatively TRBD1 (6 bases). Germline CDR1 is MNHNS and CDR2 is SASEGT. This CDR3 spans 14 amino acids. Trimming stripped 8 bases from V and 1 base from J, with 15 bases between.